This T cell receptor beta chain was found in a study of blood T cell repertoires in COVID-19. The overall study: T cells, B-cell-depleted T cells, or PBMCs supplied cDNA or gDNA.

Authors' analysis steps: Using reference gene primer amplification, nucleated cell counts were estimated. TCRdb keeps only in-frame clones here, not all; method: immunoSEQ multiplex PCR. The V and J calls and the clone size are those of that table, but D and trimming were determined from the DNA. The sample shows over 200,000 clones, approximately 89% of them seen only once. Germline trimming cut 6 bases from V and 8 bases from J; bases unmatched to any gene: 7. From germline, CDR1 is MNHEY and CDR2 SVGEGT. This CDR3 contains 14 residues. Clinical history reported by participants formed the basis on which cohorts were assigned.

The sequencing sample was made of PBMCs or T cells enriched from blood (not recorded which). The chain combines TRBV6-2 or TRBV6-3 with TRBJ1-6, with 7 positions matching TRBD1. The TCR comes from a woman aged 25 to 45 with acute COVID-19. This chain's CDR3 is CASSSGTVDSPLHF. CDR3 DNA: TGTGCCAGCAGCTCCGGGACAGTGGATTCACCCCTCCACTTT.